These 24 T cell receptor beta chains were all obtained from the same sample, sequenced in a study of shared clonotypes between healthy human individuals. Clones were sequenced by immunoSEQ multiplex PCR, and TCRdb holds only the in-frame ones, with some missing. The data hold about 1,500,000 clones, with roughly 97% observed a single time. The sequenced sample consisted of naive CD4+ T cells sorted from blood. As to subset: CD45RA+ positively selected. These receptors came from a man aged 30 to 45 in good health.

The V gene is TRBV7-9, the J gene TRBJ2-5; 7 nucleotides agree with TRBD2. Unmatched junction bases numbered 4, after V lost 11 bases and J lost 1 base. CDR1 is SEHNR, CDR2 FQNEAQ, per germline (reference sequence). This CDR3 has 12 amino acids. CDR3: CAQASGQETQYF. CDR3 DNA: TGTGCCCAGGCTAGCGGCCAAGAGACCCAGTACTTC.

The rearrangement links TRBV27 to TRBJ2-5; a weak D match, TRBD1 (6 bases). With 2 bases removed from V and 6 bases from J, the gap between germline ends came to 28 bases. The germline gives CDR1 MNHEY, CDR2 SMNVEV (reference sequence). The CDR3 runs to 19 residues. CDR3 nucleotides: TGTGCCAGCAGTTTAAGGAGGCCGGCAGGGCCAGGGGTGAAGCAGACCCAGTACTTC. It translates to CASSLRRPAGPGVKQTQYF.

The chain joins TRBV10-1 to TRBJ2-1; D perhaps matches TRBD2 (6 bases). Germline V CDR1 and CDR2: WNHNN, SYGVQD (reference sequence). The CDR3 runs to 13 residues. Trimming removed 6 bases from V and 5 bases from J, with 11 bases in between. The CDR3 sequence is CASSPIADNEQFF. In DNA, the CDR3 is TGCGCCAGCAGCCCTATAGCGGACAATGAGCAGTTCTTC.

This CDR3 is CASSDGTVAKNIQYF. CDR3 DNA sequence: TGTGCCAGCAGCGACGGGACAGTAGCCAAAAACATTCAGTACTTC. The chain combines TRBV11-3 with TRBJ2-4, with 7 bases identical to TRBD1. Germline V lookup: CDR1 SGHNT, CDR2 YENEEA. V gave up 5 bases and J gave up 0 bases; unmatched junction bases: 4. The CDR3 covers 15 residues.

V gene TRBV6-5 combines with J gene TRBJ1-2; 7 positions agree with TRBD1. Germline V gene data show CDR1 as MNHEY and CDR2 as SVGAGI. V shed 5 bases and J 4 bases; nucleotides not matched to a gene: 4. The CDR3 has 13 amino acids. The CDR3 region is CASSRNRGYGYTF. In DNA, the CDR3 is TGTGCCAGCAGTCGCAACAGGGGCTATGGCTACACCTTC.

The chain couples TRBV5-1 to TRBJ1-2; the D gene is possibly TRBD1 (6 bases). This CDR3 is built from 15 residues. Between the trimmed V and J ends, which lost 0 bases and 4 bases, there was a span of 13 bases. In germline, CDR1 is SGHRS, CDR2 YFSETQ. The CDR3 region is CASSLAGGRGYGYTF. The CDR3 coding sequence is TGCGCCAGCAGCTTGGCCGGGGGGCGCGGCTATGGCTACACCTTC.

In nucleotides, the CDR3 is TGTGCCAGCAGCTCCAGCAGGACGATGAACACTGAAGCTTTCTTT. Its protein is CASSSSRTMNTEAFF. The rearrangement links TRBV11-2 to TRBJ1-1; D remains ambiguous. The CDR3 length is 15 residues. Germline V gives CDR1 SGHAT, CDR2 FQNNGV. The V end was cut by 4 bases, the J end by 0 bases, with 12 bases between.

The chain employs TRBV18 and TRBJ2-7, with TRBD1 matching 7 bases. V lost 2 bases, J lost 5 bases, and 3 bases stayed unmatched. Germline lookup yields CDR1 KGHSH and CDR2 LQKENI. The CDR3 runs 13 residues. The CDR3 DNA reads TGTGCCAGCTCACCAGCGACAGGGCACGAGCAGTACTTC. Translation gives CASSPATGHEQYF.

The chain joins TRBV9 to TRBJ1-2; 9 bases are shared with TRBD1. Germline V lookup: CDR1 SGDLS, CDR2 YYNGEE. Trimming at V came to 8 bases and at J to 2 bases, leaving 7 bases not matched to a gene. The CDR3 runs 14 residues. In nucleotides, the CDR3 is TGTGCCAGTCAAAAAGGACAGGGGAACTATGGCTACACCTTC. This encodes CASQKGQGNYGYTF. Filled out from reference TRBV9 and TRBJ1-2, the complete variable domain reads DSGVTQTPKHLITATGQRVTLRCSPRSGDLSVYWYQQSLDQGLQFLIQYYNGEERAKGNILERFSAQQFPDLHSELNLSSLELGDSALYFCASQKGQGNYGYTFGSGTRLTVV.

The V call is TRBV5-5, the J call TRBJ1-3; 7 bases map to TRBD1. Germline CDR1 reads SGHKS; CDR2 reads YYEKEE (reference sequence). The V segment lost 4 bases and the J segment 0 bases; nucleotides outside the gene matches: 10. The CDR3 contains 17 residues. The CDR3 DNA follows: TGTGCCAGCAGCATTATCAGCCCAGGGGGCTCTGGAAACACCATATATTTT. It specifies CASSIISPGGSGNTIYF.

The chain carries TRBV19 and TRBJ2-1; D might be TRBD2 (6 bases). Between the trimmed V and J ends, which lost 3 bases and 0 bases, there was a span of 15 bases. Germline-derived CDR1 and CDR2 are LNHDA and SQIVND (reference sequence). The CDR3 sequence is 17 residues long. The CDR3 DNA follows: TGTGCCAGTAGTATGGGCAGCGGGCTAAGCTCCTACAATGAGCAGTTCTTC. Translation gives CASSMGSGLSSYNEQFF.

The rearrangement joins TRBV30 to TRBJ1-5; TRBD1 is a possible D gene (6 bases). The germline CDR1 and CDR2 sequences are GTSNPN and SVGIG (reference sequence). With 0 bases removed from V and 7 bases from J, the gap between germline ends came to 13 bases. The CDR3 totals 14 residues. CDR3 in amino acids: CAWSVLAGEQPQHF. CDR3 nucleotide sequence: TGTGCCTGGAGTGTACTGGCAGGGGAACAGCCCCAGCATTTT.

Here the CDR3 reads CASIMGQGGNEKLFF. The CDR3 region has the DNA TGTGCCAGCATCATGGGACAGGGCGGGAATGAAAAACTGTTTTTT. The chain couples TRBV2 to TRBJ1-4; 9 bases fit TRBD1. V gave up 7 bases and J gave up 5 bases; unmatched junction bases: 8. There are 15 residues in the CDR3. Germline CDR1 is SNHLY and CDR2 is FYNNEI.

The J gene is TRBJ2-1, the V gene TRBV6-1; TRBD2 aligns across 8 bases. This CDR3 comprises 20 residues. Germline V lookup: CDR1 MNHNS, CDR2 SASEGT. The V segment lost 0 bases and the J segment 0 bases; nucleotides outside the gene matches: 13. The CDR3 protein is CASSEASAGRARSSYNEQFF. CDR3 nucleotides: TGTGCCAGCAGTGAAGCGTCGGCCGGGAGGGCGCGTAGCTCCTACAATGAGCAGTTCTTC.

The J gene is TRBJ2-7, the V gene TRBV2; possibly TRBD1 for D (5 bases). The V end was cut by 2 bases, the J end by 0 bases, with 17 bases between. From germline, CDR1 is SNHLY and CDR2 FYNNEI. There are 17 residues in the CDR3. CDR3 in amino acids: CASSETPFQGSSYEQYF. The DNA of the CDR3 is TGTGCCAGCAGTGAAACCCCCTTCCAGGGAAGCTCCTACGAGCAGTACTTC.

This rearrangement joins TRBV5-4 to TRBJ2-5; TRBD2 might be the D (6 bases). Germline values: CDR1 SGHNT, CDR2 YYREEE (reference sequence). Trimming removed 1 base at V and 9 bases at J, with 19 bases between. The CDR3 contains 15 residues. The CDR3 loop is CASSLSGTQRGSQYF. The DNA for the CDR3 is TGTGCCAGCAGCTTGAGTGGGACTCAAAGAGGGTCCCAGTACTTC.

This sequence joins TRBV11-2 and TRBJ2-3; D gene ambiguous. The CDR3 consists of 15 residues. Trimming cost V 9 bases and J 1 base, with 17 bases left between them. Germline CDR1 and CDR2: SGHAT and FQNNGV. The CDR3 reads CASRPPGVGTDTQYF. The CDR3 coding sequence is TGTGCCAGTCGCCCCCCTGGGGTGGGCACAGATACGCAGTATTTT.

The CDR3 DNA is TGTGCCAGCAGTTTATCGGGGCTGGGACAGGACGGTGGTGAGCAGTTCTTC. Residues: CASSLSGLGQDGGEQFF. The gene calls are TRBV27 and TRBJ2-1; the match to TRBD1 covers 8 bases. The CDR3 length is 17 residues. The trim removed 0 bases at V and 9 bases at J, leaving 13 bases unmatched. CDR1 and CDR2 from the germline V gene are MNHEY and SMNVEV (reference sequence).

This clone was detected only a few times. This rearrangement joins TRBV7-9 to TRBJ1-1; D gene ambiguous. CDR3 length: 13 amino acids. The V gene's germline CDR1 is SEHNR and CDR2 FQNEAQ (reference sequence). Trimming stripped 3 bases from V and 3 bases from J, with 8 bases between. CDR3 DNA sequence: TGTGCCAGCAGCTTTGGGTCGCACACTGAAGCTTTCTTT. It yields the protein CASSFGSHTEAFF. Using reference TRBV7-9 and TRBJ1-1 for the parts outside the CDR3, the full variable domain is DTGVSQNPRHKITKRGQNVTFRCDPISEHNRLYWYRQTLGQGPEFLTYFQNEAQLEKSRLLSDRFSAERPKGSFSTLEIQRTEQGDSAMYLCASSFGSHTEAFFGQGTRLTVV.

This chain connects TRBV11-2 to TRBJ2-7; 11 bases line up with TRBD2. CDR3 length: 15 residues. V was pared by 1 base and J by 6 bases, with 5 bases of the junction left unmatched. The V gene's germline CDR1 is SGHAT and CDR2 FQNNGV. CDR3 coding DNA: TGTGCCAGCAGCTTAGGTAGCGGGAGGGCGATCGAGCAGTACTTC. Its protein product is CASSLGSGRAIEQYF.

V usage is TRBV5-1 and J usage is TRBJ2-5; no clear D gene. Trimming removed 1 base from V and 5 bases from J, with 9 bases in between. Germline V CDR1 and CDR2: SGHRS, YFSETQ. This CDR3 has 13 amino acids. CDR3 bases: TGCGCCAGCAGCTTGTTAGTGGGCGAGACCCAGTACTTC. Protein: CASSLLVGETQYF. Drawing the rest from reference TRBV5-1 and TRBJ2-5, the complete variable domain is KAGVTQTPRYLIKTRGQQVTLSCSPISGHRSVSWYQQTPGQGLQFLFEYFSETQRNKGNFPGRFSGRQFSNSRSEMNVSTLELGDSALYLCASSLLVGETQYFGPGTRLLVL.

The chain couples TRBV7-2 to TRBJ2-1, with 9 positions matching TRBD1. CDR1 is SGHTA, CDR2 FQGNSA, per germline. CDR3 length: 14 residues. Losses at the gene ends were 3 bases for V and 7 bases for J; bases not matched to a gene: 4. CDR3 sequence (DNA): TGTGCCAGCAGCTTGGACAGGGGCGGAAATGAGCAGTTCTTC. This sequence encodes CASSLDRGGNEQFF.

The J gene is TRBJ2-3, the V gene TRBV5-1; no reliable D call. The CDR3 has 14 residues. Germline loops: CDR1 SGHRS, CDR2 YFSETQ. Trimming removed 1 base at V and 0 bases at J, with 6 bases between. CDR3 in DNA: TGCGCCAGCAGCTTGTATAAGAGCACAGATACGCAGTATTTT. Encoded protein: CASSLYKSTDTQYF.

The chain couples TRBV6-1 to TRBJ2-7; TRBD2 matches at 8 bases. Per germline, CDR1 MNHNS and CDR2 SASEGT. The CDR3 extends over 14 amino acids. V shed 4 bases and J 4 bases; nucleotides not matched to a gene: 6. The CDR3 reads CASSGRAGAYEQYF. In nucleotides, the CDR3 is TGTGCCAGCAGTGGAAGAGCGGGAGCGTACGAGCAGTACTTC.